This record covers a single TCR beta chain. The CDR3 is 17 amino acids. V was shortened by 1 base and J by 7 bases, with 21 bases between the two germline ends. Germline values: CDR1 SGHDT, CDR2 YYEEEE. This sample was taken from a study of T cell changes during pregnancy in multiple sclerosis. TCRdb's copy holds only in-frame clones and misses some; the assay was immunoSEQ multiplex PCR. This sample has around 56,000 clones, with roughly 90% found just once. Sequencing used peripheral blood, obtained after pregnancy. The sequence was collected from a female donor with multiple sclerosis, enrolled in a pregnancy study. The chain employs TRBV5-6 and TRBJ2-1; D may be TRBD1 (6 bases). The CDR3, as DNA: TGTGCCAGCAGCTTGATGGATTTCAGGGGAATTCTGAATGAGCAGTTCTTC. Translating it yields CASSLMDFRGILNEQFF. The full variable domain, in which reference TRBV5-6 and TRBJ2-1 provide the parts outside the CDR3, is DAGVTQSPTHLIKTRGQQVTLRCSPKSGHDTVSWYQQALGQGPQFIFQYYEEEERQRGNFPDRFSGHQFPNYSSELNVNALLLGDSALYLCASSLMDFRGILNEQFFGPGTRLTVL.